This TCR beta chain was sequenced in a study of blood T cell repertoires in COVID-19. Overall study: Some COVID-19 samples were acute and others convalescent; all came from the United States, Italy and Spain. T cells, B-cell-depleted T cells, or PBMCs provided the cDNA or gDNA that served as material.

Original analysis: Estimation of nucleated cell counts was performed using reference gene primer amplification. Assay used: immunoSEQ multiplex PCR; TCRdb lists only in-frame clones, some missing. The V and J calls and clone size come from that table; D and trimming were worked out from the DNA. The profile shows over 400,000 clones, over 75% of them singletons. This CDR3 has 14 amino acids. Per the germline V gene, CDR1 is LNHDA and CDR2 is SQIVND (reference sequence). V shed 1 base and J shed 2 bases, with 9 bases lying between them. This clone was counted many times. Sequencing was performed on peripheral blood. V usage is TRBV19 and J usage is TRBJ2-7; TRBD1 is a possible D gene (6 bases). This TCR derives from a human donor in a cohort sampled during active COVID-19. The CDR3 loop is CASSIGQETYEQYF. The CDR3 nucleotides read TGTGCCAGTAGTATAGGACAGGAAACCTACGAGCAGTACTTC.